This T cell receptor (beta chain) was sequenced during a study of T cell responses to AZD1222 COVID-19 vaccine. Assay: immunoSEQ multiplex PCR; the TCRdb copy retains only in-frame clones and omits some. The table lists tens of thousands of clones, roughly 82% of them singletons. This CDR3 has 14 amino acids. V gave up 4 bases and J gave up 4 bases, with 13 bases separating them. CDR1 and CDR2 (germline): LGHDT, YNNKEL (reference sequence). Sequenced material: peripheral blood, taken on day 0 of AZD1222 vaccination. The receptor comes from an adult in good health. This chain links TRBV3-1 (or the pseudogene TRBV3-2) with TRBJ1-2; a possible D gene is TRBD1 (5 bases). CDR3 DNA: TGTGCCAGCAGCCCACGTCAGGGTAGCTATGGCTACACCTTC. As protein: CASSPRQGSYGYTF.